The 11 T cell receptor beta chains reported below all come from one sample, sequenced in a study of regulatory T cells in long-lasting Graves disease. The time point here: newly diagnosed GD, antithyroid drugs for less than 3 months. From RNA extracted from PBMCs, the TCR library was made. To make TCR beta libraries, researchers used iRepertoire HTBI primers and Arm-PCR of CDR3 regions. MiXCR was run by TCRdb on the multiplex PCR reads, yielding one entry per CDR3 protein. Of 360,000 or so distinct CDR3 sequences detected, around 11% appear once; the ten largest clones hold approximately 20%. The sample was also reused in another study, on T cells in Graves' hyperthyroidism and ophthalmopathy.

This material consisted of peripheral blood mononuclear cells (PBMCs), taken at new diagnosis, from a patient treated with antithyroid drugs. Receptor source: a young woman with Graves disease.

This clonotype was counted many times. The chain couples TRBV11-2 to TRBJ2-1; unclear D gene. The V end was cut by 2 bases, the J end by 10 bases, with 9 bases between. There are 12 residues in the CDR3. Germline CDR1 reads SGHAT; CDR2 reads FQNNGV. CDR3 nucleotides: TGTGCCAGCAGCTTAAACATGCAGGAGCAGTTCTTC. Amino acids: CASSLNMQEQFF.

This clonotype came up many times. The rearrangement links TRBV4-2 to TRBJ2-1, with a weak D call TRBD1 (6 bases). The CDR3 is made up of 13 amino acids. V was shortened by 11 bases and J by 5 bases, with 16 bases between the two germline ends. Per the germline V gene, CDR1 is LGHNA and CDR2 is YNFKEQ. The DNA of the CDR3 is TGTGCCTCCGAAGGACAGCTTAACAATGAGCAGTTCTTC. Protein: CASEGQLNNEQFF.

This clonotype was counted between two and nine times. The chain combines TRBV6-1 with TRBJ1-1; no firm D call. CDR3 length: 10 amino acids. The germline V and J ends were trimmed by 6 bases and 7 bases, with 6 bases remaining between them. Looked up from germline, CDR1 is MNHNS and CDR2 is SASEGT. CDR3 nucleotides: TGTGCCAGCAGCCTACTTGAAGCTTTCTTT. It encodes CASSLLEAFF.

As regards this clonotype: A clone one base away is much larger, so this may be a read error. The rearrangement joins TRBV7-2 to TRBJ2-1; D is perhaps TRBD2 (5 bases). The CDR3 contains 15 residues. The germline V gene encodes CDR1 SGHTA and CDR2 FQGNSA. The CDR3 DNA follows: TGTGCCAACAGCTTAGGAGAGGGCCTTAGTTATGAGCAGTTCTTC. It yields the protein CANSLGEGLSYEQFF.

In this sample, this clonotype turned up many times. V usage is TRBV20-1 and J usage is TRBJ1-2; D is perhaps TRBD1 (5 bases). In germline, CDR1 is DFQATT, CDR2 SNEGSKA (reference sequence). CDR3 length: 13 amino acids. CDR3 sequence: CSSPRPQGRGYTF. The CDR3 DNA sequence: TGCAGCTCCCCAAGGCCTCAGGGAAGAGGCTACACCTTC.

This clonotype was counted many times. V usage is TRBV3-1 and J usage is TRBJ1-4; D uncertain. There are 11 residues in the CDR3. Germline assignment: CDR1 LGHDT and CDR2 YNNKEL (reference sequence). V was clipped by 3 bases and J by 8 bases, with 4 bases between them. CDR3 amino acids: CASSHVEKLFF. CDR3 coding DNA: TGTGCCAGCAGCCATGTAGAAAAACTGTTTTTT.

This clonotype was observed at least ten times. The chain recombines TRBV19 with TRBJ2-7; 8 bases align to TRBD2. This CDR3 has 14 amino acids. Unmatched junction bases numbered 8, after V lost 6 bases and J lost 4 bases. Germline V gene data show CDR1 as LNHDA and CDR2 as SQIVND (reference sequence). The CDR3 region is CASSAGTSSYEQYF. The CDR3 nucleotides read TGTGCCAGTAGCGCCGGGACTAGTTCTTACGAGCAGTACTTC.

This clonotype was recorded a few times. This sequence may be a read error, since a much larger clone differs from it by one base. The V gene is TRBV28, the J gene TRBJ2-7; 8 bases agree with TRBD2. Germline lookup yields CDR1 MDHEN and CDR2 SYDVKM. With 4 bases clipped from V and 5 bases from J, the junction kept 16 bases outside the gene matches. The length of the CDR3 is 17 residues. The CDR3 spells CASSYGTGGRIPHEQYF. As DNA, the CDR3 is TGTGCCAGCAGTTACGGGACTGGCGGGAGGATTCCCCACGAGCAGTACTTC.

Comments on this clonotype: A read error may explain this, as a much larger clone is one base away. This chain uses TRBV27 with TRBJ1-2; 8 nucleotides match TRBD1. CDR1 is MNHEY and CDR2 is SMNVEV in the germline V gene (reference sequence). The CDR3 runs to 16 residues. V shed 6 bases, J shed 4 bases, and the junction held 13 bases outside the gene matches. The CDR3 DNA sequence: TGTGCCAGCAGCGACCTGAGCAGGGGGCACGTCTATGGCTACACCTTC. Translation: CASSDLSRGHVYGYTF.

Ten or more counts support this clonotype. This rearrangement joins TRBV7-2 to TRBJ2-3; 7 bases fit TRBD2. The trim removed 1 base at V and 3 bases at J, leaving 1 base unmatched. Germline-derived CDR1 and CDR2 are SGHTA and FQGNSA. This CDR3 has 14 amino acids. This CDR3 is CASSLGGRTDTQYF. The DNA for the CDR3 is TGTGCCAGCAGCTTAGGCGGGAGAACAGATACGCAGTATTTT.

With regard to this clonotype: A much bigger clone sits one base away, suggesting this may be a read error. The rearrangement joins TRBV6-2 or TRBV6-3 to TRBJ1-2; D unresolved. The CDR3 consists of 14 residues. CDR1 is MNHEY and CDR2 is SVGEGT in the germline V gene. The DNA for the CDR3 is TGTGCCAGCAGTTTCAATAACCCTATCTATGGCTGCACCTTC. Translated, it gives CASSFNNPIYGCTF.